This TCR beta chain was recovered during a study of spatial heterogeneity in lung cancer. General study results and limits: Ubiquitous expanded tumor TCRs appeared in blood more at resection than follow-up.

The study tagged each TCR cDNA molecule with a unique molecular identifier. TCRdb independently ran MiXCR on the 5' RACE reads; one entry per CDR3 protein. The table has some 78,000 distinct CDR3 sequences, about 8% seen once; the top ten hold 6.8%. A note on this clonotype: Its antigen is unknown.

V was pared by 9 bases and J by 1 base, with 12 bases between. There are 13 residues in the CDR3. Germline CDR1 ENHRY, CDR2 SYGVKD. The time point was: sample taken at primary tumor resection. Samples were donated by 72 untreated early-stage non-small cell lung cancer patients. No cells were sorted before sequencing. The whole RNA sequenced was extracted from tumor, nontumor lung or frozen PBMC. This TCR came from a male donor with early-stage non-small cell lung cancer. The sequences come from PBMCs, collected at surgery. The genes are TRBV10-3 and TRBJ1-1, with D hard to call. The CDR3 region is CAISSNGNTEAFF. In DNA, the CDR3 is TGTGCCATTAGCTCAAATGGGAACACTGAAGCTTTCTTT.